Sequencing of this TCR beta chain was carried out in a study of blood T cell repertoires in COVID-19. The assay was immunoSEQ multiplex PCR, and TCRdb's table has in-frame clones only and misses some. The sample has over 200,000 clones, 80% to 90% seen once. This CDR3 region has 16 residues. Germline V lookup: CDR1 LNHDA, CDR2 SQIVND (reference sequence). The V end lost 3 bases, the J end lost 3 bases, and 14 bases lay between the germline ends. Material: peripheral blood. The genes are TRBV19 and TRBJ2-2; possible D gene TRBD1, 6 bases. This receptor was taken from a man aged 60 to 75 who had recovered from COVID-19. CDR3 sequence: CASSIIGQGHTGELFF. Written as DNA, the CDR3 is TGTGCCAGTAGTATTATAGGCCAGGGGCACACCGGGGAGCTGTTTTTT.